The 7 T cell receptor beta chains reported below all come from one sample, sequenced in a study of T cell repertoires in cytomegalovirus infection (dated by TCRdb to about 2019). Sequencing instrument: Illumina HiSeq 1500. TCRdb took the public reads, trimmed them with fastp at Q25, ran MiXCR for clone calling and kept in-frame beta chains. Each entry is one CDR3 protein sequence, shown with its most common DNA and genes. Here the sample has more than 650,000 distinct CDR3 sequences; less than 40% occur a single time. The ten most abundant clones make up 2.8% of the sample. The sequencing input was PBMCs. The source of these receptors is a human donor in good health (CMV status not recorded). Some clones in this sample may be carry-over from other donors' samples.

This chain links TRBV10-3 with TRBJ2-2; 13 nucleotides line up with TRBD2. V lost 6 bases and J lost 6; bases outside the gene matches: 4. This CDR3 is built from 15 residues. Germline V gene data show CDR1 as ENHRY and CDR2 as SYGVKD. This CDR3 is CAIRGLAGVAGELFF. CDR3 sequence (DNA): TGTGCCATCAGAGGACTAGCGGGAGTTGCCGGGGAGCTGTTTTTT.

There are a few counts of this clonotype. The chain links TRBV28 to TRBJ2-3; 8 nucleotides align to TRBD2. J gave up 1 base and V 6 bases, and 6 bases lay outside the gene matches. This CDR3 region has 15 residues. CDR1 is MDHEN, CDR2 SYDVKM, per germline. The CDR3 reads CASRPSGSRTDTQYF. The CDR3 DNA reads TGTGCCAGCAGACCCAGCGGGAGCCGCACAGATACGCAGTATTTT.

CDR3 nucleotide sequence: TGTGCCAGCAGCCAAGATCGGCGGGGAAAGTCTGAAGCTTTCTTT. It encodes CASSQDRRGKSEAFF. The V gene is TRBV14, the J gene TRBJ1-1, with D unresolved. This CDR3 comprises 15 residues. Germline V CDR1 and CDR2: SGHDN, FVKESK. V lost 0 bases, J lost 6 bases, and 14 bases lay in between. The full variable domain, its missing parts supplied by reference TRBV14 and TRBJ1-1, is EAGVTQFPSHSVIEKGQTVTLRCDPISGHDNLYWYRRVMGKEIKFLLHFVKESKQDESGMPNNRFLAERTGGTYSTLKVQPAELEDSGVYFCASSQDRRGKSEAFFGQGTRLTVV.

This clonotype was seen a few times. CDR3 nucleotides: TGCAGCGCCTCAACGGACAGTGGAACCAAAGCTTTCTTT. It codes for CSASTDSGTKAFF. The V and J genes are TRBV29-1 and TRBJ1-1; D may be TRBD1 (6 bases). The CDR3 runs to 13 residues. The V gene lost 7 bases and the J gene lost 9 bases, with 21 bases spanning the gap. Per the germline V gene, CDR1 is SQVTM and CDR2 is ANQGSEA. Together with reference TRBV29-1 and TRBJ1-1, the CDR3 gives the full variable domain: SAVISQKPSRDICQRGTSLTIQCQVDSQVTMMFWYRQQPGQSLTLIATANQGSEATYESGFVIDKFPISRPNLTFSTLTVSNMSPEDSSIYLCSASTDSGTKAFFGQGTRLTVV.

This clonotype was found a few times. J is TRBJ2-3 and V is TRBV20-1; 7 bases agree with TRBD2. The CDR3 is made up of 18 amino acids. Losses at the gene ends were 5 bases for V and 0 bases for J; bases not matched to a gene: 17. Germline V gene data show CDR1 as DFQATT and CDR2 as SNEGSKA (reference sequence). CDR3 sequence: CSAPSLAFQRGSTDTQYF. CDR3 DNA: TGCAGTGCTCCTAGCCTAGCGTTTCAGCGGGGTAGCACAGATACGCAGTATTTT.

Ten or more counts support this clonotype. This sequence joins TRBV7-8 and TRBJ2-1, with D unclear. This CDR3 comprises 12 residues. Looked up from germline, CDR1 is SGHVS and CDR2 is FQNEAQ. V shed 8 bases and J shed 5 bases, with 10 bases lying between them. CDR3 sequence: CASFRKNNEQFF. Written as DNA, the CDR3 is TGTGCCAGCTTTAGGAAGAACAATGAGCAGTTCTTC.

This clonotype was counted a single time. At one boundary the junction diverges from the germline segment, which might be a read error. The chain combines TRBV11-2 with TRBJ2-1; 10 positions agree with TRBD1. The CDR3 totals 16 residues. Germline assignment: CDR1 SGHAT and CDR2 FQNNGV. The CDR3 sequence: CASSLGTGGRIDEPFF. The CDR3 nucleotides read TGTGCCAGCAGCTTAGGGACAGGGGGAAGGATCGATGAGCCGTTCTTC.